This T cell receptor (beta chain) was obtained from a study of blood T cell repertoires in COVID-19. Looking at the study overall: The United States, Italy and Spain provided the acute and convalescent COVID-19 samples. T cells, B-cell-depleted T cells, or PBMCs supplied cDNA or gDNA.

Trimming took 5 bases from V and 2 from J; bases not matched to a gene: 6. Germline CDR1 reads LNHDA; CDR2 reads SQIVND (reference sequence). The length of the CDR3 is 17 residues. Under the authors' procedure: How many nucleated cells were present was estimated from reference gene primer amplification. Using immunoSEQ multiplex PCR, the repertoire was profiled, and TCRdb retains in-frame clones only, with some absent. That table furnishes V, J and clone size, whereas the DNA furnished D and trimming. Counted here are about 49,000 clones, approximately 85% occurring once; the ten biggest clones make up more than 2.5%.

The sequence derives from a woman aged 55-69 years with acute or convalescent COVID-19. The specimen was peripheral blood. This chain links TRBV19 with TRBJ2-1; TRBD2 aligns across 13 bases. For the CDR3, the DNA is TGTGCCAGTAGTTCAGTACTAGCGGGAGGGCCCTACAATGAGCAGTTCTTC. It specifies CASSSVLAGGPYNEQFF.